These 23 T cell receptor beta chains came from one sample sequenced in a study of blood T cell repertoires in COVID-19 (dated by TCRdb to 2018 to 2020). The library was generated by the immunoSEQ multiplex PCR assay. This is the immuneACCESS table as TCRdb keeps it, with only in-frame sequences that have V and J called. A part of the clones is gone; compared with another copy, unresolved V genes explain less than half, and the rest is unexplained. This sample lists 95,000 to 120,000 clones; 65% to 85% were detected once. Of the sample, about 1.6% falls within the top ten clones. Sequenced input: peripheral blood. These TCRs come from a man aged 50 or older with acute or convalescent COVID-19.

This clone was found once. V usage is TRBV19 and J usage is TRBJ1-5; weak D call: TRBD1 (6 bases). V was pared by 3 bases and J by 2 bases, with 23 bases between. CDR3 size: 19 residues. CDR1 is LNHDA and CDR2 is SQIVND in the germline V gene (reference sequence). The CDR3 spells CASSIQGSQTALGNQPQHF. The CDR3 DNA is TGTGCCAGTAGTATTCAGGGGTCCCAGACCGCTTTGGGCAATCAGCCCCAGCATTTT.

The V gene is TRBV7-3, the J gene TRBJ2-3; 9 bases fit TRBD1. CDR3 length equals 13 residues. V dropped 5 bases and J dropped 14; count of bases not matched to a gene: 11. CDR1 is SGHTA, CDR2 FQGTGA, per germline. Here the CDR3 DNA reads TGTGCCAGCAGCCTGGGACAGGGCCAGAAAGCGTATTTT. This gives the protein CASSLGQGQKAYF.

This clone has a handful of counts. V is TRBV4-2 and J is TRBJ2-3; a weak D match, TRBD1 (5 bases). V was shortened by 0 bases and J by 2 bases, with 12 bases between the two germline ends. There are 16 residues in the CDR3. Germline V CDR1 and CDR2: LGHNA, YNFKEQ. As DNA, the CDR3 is TGTGCCAGCAGCCAAGAAATAGGGGTGGTCACAGATACGCAGTATTTT. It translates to CASSQEIGVVTDTQYF.

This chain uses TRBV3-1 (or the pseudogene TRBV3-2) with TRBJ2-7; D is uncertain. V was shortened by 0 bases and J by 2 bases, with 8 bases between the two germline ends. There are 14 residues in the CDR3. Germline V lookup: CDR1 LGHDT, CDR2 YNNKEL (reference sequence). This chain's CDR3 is CASSQDNSAYEQYF. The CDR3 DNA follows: TGTGCCAGCAGCCAAGATAATTCAGCCTACGAGCAGTACTTC.

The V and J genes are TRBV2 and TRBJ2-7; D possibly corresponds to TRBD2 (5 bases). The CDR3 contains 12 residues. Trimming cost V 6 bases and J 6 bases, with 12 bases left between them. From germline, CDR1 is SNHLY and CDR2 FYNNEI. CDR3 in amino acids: CASRLVVSEQYF. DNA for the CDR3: TGTGCCAGCAGACTAGTTGTATCCGAGCAGTACTTC.

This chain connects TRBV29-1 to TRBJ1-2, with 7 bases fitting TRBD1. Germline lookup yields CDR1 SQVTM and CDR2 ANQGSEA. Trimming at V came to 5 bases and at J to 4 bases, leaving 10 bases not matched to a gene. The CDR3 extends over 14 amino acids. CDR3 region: CSVKSAGTAYGYTF. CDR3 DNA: TGCAGCGTTAAGTCCGCGGGGACAGCCTATGGCTACACCTTC. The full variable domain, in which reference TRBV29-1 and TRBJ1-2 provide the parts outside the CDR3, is SAVISQKPSRDICQRGTSLTIQCQVDSQVTMMFWYRQQPGQSLTLIATANQGSEATYESGFVIDKFPISRPNLTFSTLTVSNMSPEDSSIYLCSVKSAGTAYGYTFGSGTRLTVV.

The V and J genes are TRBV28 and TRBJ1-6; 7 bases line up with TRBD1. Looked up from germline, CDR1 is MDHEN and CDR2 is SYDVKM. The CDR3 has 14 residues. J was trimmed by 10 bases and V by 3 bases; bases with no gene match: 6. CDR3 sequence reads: CASSLTGQRSPLHF. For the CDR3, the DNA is TGTGCCAGCAGTTTGACAGGGCAAAGATCACCCCTCCACTTT.

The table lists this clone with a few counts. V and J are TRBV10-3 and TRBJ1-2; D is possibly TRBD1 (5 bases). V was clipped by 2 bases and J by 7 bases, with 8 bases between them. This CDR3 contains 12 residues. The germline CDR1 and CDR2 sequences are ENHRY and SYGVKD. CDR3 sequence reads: CAISETRVGYTF. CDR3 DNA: TGTGCCATCAGTGAGACCAGGGTTGGCTACACCTTC.

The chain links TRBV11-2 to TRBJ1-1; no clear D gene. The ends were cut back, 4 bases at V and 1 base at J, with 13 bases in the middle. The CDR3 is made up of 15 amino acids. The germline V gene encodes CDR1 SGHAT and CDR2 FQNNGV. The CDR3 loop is CASSSPGGRNTEAFF. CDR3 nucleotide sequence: TGTGCCAGCAGCTCCCCCGGCGGCCGGAACACTGAAGCTTTCTTT.

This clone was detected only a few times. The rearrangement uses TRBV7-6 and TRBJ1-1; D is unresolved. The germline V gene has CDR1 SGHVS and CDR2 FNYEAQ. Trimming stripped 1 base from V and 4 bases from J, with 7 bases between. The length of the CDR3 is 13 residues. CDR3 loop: CASSLELSTEAFF. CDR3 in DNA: TGTGCCAGCAGCTTAGAACTGAGCACTGAAGCTTTCTTT.

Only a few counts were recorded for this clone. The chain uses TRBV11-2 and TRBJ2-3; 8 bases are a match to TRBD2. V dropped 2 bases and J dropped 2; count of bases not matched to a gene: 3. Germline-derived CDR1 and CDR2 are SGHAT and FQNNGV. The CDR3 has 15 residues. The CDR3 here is CASSLTGGYTDTQYF. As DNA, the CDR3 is TGTGCCAGCAGCTTAACGGGGGGGTACACAGATACGCAGTATTTT.

The CDR3 DNA is TGTGCCAGCAGCTTATACAGGGGGCAAGAGCAGTACTTC. It specifies CASSLYRGQEQYF. The rearrangement joins TRBV11-2 to TRBJ2-5; 9 bases are shared with TRBD1. The CDR3 length is 13 residues. The J segment lost 11 bases and the V segment lost 2 bases, leaving 6 bases of the junction unmatched. In germline, CDR1 is SGHAT, CDR2 FQNNGV.

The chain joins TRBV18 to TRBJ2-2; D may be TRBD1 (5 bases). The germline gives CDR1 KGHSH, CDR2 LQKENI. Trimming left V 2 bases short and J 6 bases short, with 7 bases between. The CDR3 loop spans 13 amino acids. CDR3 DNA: TGTGCCAGCTCACCAGTACAGGCCGGGGAGCTGTTTTTT. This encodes CASSPVQAGELFF.

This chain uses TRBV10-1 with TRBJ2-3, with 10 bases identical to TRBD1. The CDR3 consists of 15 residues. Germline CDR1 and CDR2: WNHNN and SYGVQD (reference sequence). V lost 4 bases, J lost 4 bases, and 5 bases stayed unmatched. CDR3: CASSAGTGAADTQYF. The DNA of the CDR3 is TGCGCCAGCAGTGCGGGGACAGGGGCTGCAGATACGCAGTATTTT.

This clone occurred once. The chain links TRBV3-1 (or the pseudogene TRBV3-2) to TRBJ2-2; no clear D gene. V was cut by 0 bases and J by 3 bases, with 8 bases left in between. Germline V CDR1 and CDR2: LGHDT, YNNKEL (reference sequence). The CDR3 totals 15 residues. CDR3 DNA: TGTGCCAGCAGCCAAGAATTCCCTGACACCGGGGAGCTGTTTTTT. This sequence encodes CASSQEFPDTGELFF.

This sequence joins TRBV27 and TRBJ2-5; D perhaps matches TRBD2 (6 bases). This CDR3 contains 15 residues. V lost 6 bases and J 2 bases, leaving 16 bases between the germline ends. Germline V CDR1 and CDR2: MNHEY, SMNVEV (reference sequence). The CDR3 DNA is TGTGCCAGCAGCCCCGGTAGGCGGGGACAAGAGACCCAGTACTTC. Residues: CASSPGRRGQETQYF.

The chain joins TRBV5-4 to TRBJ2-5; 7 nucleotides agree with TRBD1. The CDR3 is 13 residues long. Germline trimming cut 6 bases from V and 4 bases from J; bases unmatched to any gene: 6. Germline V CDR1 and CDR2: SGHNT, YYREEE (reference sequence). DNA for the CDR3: TGTGCCAGCAAAACAGGGGATCCAGAGACCCAGTACTTC. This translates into CASKTGDPETQYF. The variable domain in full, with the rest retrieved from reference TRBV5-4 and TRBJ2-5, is ETGVTQSPTHLIKTRGQQVTLRCSSQSGHNTVSWYQQALGQGPQFIFQYYREEENGRGNFPPRFSGLQFPNYSSELNVNALELDDSALYLCASKTGDPETQYFGPGTRLLVL.

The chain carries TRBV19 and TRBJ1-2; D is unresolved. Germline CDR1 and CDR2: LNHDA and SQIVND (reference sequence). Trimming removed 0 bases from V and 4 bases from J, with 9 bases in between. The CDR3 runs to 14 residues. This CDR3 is CASSIDGKSYGYTF. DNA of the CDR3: TGTGCCAGTAGTATAGATGGCAAATCCTATGGCTACACCTTC.

CDR3 bases: TGTGCCAGCAGCTTAAGGGGCGCAGATACGCAGTATTTT. Translating it yields CASSLRGADTQYF. The chain has TRBV5-4 and TRBJ2-3; a weak D match, TRBD1 (5 bases). The germline CDR1 and CDR2 sequences are SGHNT and YYREEE (reference sequence). V was clipped by 2 bases and J by 4 bases, with 8 bases between them. The CDR3 contains 13 residues.

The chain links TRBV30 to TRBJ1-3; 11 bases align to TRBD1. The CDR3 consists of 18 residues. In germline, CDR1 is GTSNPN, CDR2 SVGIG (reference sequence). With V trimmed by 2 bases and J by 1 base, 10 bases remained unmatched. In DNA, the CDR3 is TGTGCCTGGAGTCCCAACGGACAGGGGGCGACTTCTGGAAACACCATATATTTT. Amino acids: CAWSPNGQGATSGNTIYF.

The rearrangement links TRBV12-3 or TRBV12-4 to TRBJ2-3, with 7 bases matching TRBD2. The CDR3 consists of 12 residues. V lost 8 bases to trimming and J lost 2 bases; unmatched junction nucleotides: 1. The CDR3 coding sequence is TGTGCCAGCGCGGGGGACACAGATACGCAGTATTTT. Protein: CASAGDTDTQYF.

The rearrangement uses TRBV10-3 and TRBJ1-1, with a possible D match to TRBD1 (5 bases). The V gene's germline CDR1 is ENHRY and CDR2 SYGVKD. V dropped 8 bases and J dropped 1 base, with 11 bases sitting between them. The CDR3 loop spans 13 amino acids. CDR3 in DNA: TGTGCCATCGGAAGGACACCGAACACTGAAGCTTTCTTT. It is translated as CAIGRTPNTEAFF.

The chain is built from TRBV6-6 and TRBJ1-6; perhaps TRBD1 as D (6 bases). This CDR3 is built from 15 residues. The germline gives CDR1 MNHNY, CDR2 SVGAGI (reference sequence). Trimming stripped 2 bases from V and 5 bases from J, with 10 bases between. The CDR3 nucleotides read TGTGCCAGCAGTTACGTCGCAGGGGATAATTCACCCCTCCACTTT. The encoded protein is CASSYVAGDNSPLHF.